This TCR beta chain was captured in a study of cytomegalovirus exposure and HLA in healthy donors. At the level of the study: The same platform used for the roughly 600 first-cohort repertoires was also used for the 100 to 150 validation repertoires, as a later analysis reported. General observations from the study: The study put some 150 TCR beta chains on its list as cytomegalovirus-associated.

The validation cohort, a group of around 120 subjects, included the donors and was separate from the roughly 620-subject first cohort. As for this clone: The antigen is not known.

The CDR3 is made up of 16 amino acids. The V gene's germline CDR1 is SGHNT and CDR2 YYREEE (reference sequence). The V gene end was trimmed by 5 bases and the J gene end by 2 bases; junction bases not matched to a gene: 8. TCRdb keeps only in-frame clones here, not all; method: immunoSEQ multiplex PCR. The sample lists 110,000 to 150,000 clones; 88% were seen once. The sample taken for sequencing was PBMCs. This TCR was recovered from a young woman in good health and CMV-seropositive. The genes are TRBV5-4 and TRBJ2-7, with TRBD2 matching 12 bases. CDR3 in DNA: TGTGCCAGCAGTTTTGAGGGACTAGCGGGCCCCTACGAGCAGTACTTC. Translating gives CASSFEGLAGPYEQYF.